The rows below give T cell receptor beta chains drawn from one sample of a study of molecular identifiers for immune sequencing clone quantification. TCRdb processed the PCR reads anew with MiXCR; each CDR3 protein has one entry. This sample has over 300,000 distinct CDR3 sequences; about 23% occur once, and the top ten carry roughly 0.7%. Sequenced input: naive CD8+ T cells from blood, with Jurkat cell RNA spiked in. The receptors originated from a human donor in good health. Some libraries in this study had Jurkat cell RNA spiked in. The CDR3 runs from the conserved cysteine through the conserved F or W. Each record gives: clone size, V gene, J gene, D gene, CDR3 DNA, CDR3 protein. A D gene is named only where the DNA matches it firmly. The size of a clone is reported for some rows only, either as once, few or many, or as a class for expanded clones.

>NA|TRBV4-1|TRBJ2-5|NA
TGCGCCAGCAGCCGTTCGTTGGGGGGAAATCAAGAGACCCAGTACTTC
CASSRSLGGNQETQYF
>few|TRBV7-9|TRBJ2-1|TRBD1
TGTGCCAGCAGCTTAGGACAGGGGGGCGACCACTCTTACAATGAGCAGTTCTTC
CASSLGQGGDHSYNEQFF
>few|TRBV3-1|TRBJ1-2|NA
TGTGCCAGCAGCCAGAACCCGTTCAGGACAGCTAACTATGGCTACACCTTC
CASSQNPFRTANYGYTF
>NA|TRBV5-6|TRBJ2-1|NA
TGTGCGAGCAGCTGCGGGACGGCCTACGAGCAGTTCTTC
CASSCGTAYEQFF
>many|TRBV7-7|TRBJ2-1|TRBD1
TGTGCCAGCAGCTTAGGGGACAGGAACTACAATGAGCAGTTCTTC
CASSLGDRNYNEQFF
>few|TRBV4-3|TRBJ2-7|NA
TGCGCCAGCAGCCCAGGGGGGGGAATAGGCAGCTCCTACGAGCAGTACTTC
CASSPGGGIGSSYEQYF
>few|TRBV5-1|TRBJ2-3|NA
TGCGCCAGCAGCGAACTAAAAGCCCAGCACACAGATACGCAGTATTTT
CASSELKAQHTDTQYF
>few|TRBV2|TRBJ2-3|TRBD2
TGTGCCAGCAGTGAACTAGCGGGAGGGCCGGCGTATTTT
CASSELAGGPAYF
>many|TRBV12-3/TRBV12-4|TRBJ1-5|NA
TGTGCCAGCGCGTGGGGGCCCCGGGATCAGCCCCAGCATTTT
CASAWGPRDQPQHF
>NA|TRBV12-3/TRBV12-4|TRBJ2-7|NA
TGTGCCAGCAGTTCCACAGTAACCCCTAACTACGAGCAGTACTTC
CASSSTVTPNYEQYF